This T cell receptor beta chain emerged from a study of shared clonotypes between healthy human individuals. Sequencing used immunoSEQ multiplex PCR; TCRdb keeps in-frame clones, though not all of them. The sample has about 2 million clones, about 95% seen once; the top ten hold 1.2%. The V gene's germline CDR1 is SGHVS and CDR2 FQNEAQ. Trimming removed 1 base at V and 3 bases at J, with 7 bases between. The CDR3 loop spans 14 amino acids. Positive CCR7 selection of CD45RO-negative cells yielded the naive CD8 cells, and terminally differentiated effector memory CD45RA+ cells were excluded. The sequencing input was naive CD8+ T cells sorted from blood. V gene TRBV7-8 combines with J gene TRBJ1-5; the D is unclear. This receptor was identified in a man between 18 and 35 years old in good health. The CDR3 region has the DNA TGTGCCAGCAGCTTAGGCGAAACCAATCAGCCCCAGCATTTT. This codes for CASSLGETNQPQHF.